This TCR beta chain was recovered during a study of response to subunit inactivated influenza vaccine. Study-wide points: Researchers suggested that each seasonal influenza vaccination recruits few new T cells.

J gave up 2 bases and V 4 bases, and 8 bases lay outside the gene matches. Germline V gives CDR1 SGHKS, CDR2 YYEKEE (reference sequence). The CDR3 loop spans 15 amino acids. One entry per CDR3 protein results from TCRdb running MiXCR on the RT-PCR reads. The sample carries around 200,000 distinct CDR3 sequences, about an eighth recorded once. Comments on this clonotype: The antigen is undetermined.

This sample comprised CD8+ T cells sorted from PBMCs, obtained 5 to 6 days after vaccination. The TCR was taken from a man between 45 and 60 years old who received an inactivated influenza vaccine. The rearrangement joins TRBV5-5 to TRBJ2-7, with 8 nucleotides matching TRBD1. The CDR3 bases are TGTGCCAGCAGCCTATCCGGGACAGGAACCTACGAGCAGTACTTC. Protein sequence: CASSLSGTGTYEQYF. Looking up the rest from reference TRBV5-5 and TRBJ2-7 gives the full variable domain: DAGVTQSPTHLIKTRGQQVTLRCSPISGHKSVSWYQQVLGQGPQFIFQYYEKEERGRGNFPDRFSARQFPNYSSELNVNALLLGDSALYLCASSLSGTGTYEQYFGPGTRLTVT.